A single sample is the source of the 16 T cell receptor beta chains below, sequenced in a study of CD8+ T cells in alopecia areata. Reverse transcription of extracted RNA yielded cDNA, which provided the sequencing template. Profiled with immunoSEQ multiplex PCR; TCRdb holds only in-frame clones, not every one. The sample yields approximately 210,000 clones, 64% seen once. Treatment meaning: oral pan-JAK inhibitor, 5-10 mg twice daily. Sequences were derived from CD4+ T cells sorted from blood, sampled at week 4, from a patient treated with tofacitinib. The receptors derive from a human donor with alopecia areata.

The chain couples TRBV29-1 to TRBJ1-2, with a weak D call TRBD1 (6 bases). Between the trimmed V and J ends, which lost 6 bases and 5 bases, there was a span of 16 bases. CDR1 is SQVTM and CDR2 is ANQGSEA in the germline V gene. The CDR3 spans 13 residues. CDR3 sequence: CSVDGGAGYGYTF. CDR3 in DNA: TGCAGCGTAGATGGGGGCGCGGGGTATGGCTACACCTTC.

The sample holds a few counts of this clone. The chain carries TRBV29-1 and TRBJ1-1; possibly TRBD1 for D (5 bases). The CDR3 totals 15 residues. Trimming shortened V by 5 bases and J by 4 bases, and 20 bases separated the two germline ends. Germline CDR1 is SQVTM and CDR2 is ANQGSEA. The CDR3 nucleotides read TGCAGCGTTCCGACGGCAAAGGGGAGGGGCACTGAAGCTTTCTTT. Its protein product is CSVPTAKGRGTEAFF.

Note on this clone: This sample includes further DNA sequences coding for the same CDR3. This chain links TRBV7-2 with TRBJ2-5; D is ambiguous. The CDR3 contains 13 residues. With 5 bases removed from V and 2 bases from J, the gap between germline ends came to 9 bases. Germline-derived CDR1 and CDR2 are SGHTA and FQGNSA. DNA of the CDR3: TGTGCCAGCAGCACCCGGGTGCAAGAGACCCAGTACTTC. Translation: CASSTRVQETQYF.

The chain links TRBV5-6 to TRBJ2-6; the D is unclear. The V gene's germline CDR1 is SGHDT and CDR2 YYEEEE. Trimming took 4 bases from V and 6 from J, leaving 8 bases between them. The CDR3 contains 13 residues. The CDR3 here is CASSPLVANVLTF. The CDR3 DNA follows: TGTGCCAGCAGCCCGTTGGTGGCCAACGTCCTGACTTTC.

The J gene is TRBJ1-2, the V gene TRBV29-1; TRBD1 matches at 9 bases. Losses at the gene ends were 7 bases for V and 4 bases for J; bases not matched to a gene: 16. The CDR3 loop spans 16 amino acids. Germline CDR1 is SQVTM and CDR2 is ANQGSEA. CDR3: CSALAGTGFVGYGYTF. The CDR3 DNA reads TGCAGCGCATTAGCCGGGACAGGGTTTGTTGGCTATGGCTACACCTTC.

The chain uses TRBV14 and TRBJ2-4; D ambiguous. Germline V CDR1 and CDR2: SGHDN, FVKESK. The CDR3 loop spans 13 amino acids. Trimming pared 5 bases from V and 4 bases from J, leaving 9 bases between. CDR3 sequence: CASSGHPKNIQYF. CDR3 DNA: TGTGCCAGCAGCGGGCACCCGAAAAACATTCAGTACTTC.

This clone occurred a few times. The sample carries other DNA sequences with the same CDR3. This sequence joins TRBV7-9 and TRBJ2-3; no reliable D call. Per germline, CDR1 SEHNR and CDR2 FQNEAQ (reference sequence). V gave up 3 bases and J gave up 0 bases, with 1 base separating them. This CDR3 has 12 residues. CDR3 residues: CASSFSTDTQYF. The CDR3 coding sequence is TGTGCCAGCAGCTTTAGCACAGATACGCAGTATTTT.

V gene TRBV30 combines with J gene TRBJ1-1, with TRBD1 as a possible D gene (6 bases). The V end was cut by 8 bases, the J end by 0 bases, with 7 bases between. The CDR3 extends over 11 amino acids. In germline, CDR1 is GTSNPN, CDR2 SVGIG (reference sequence). The CDR3 DNA reads TGTGCCGGACAGCTGAACACTGAAGCTTTCTTT. It encodes CAGQLNTEAFF.

This clone was counted only a few times. The chain employs TRBV6-6 and TRBJ2-1; D gene unclear. Trimming removed 6 bases at V and 6 bases at J, with 6 bases between. Germline-derived CDR1 and CDR2 are MNHNY and SVGAGI (reference sequence). The CDR3 is 11 amino acids. CDR3 region: CASRKINEQFF. The CDR3 DNA reads TGTGCCAGCAGGAAAATCAATGAGCAGTTCTTC.

This sequence joins TRBV4-1 and TRBJ2-3; TRBD2 agrees at 9 bases. The V gene end was trimmed by 0 bases and the J gene end by 1 base; junction bases not matched to a gene: 2. The CDR3 covers 16 residues. Germline V gene data show CDR1 as MGHRA and CDR2 as YSYEKL. The CDR3 nucleotides are TGCGCCAGCAGCCAAGATCCTAGCGGGGGCACAGATACGCAGTATTTT. Amino acids: CASSQDPSGGTDTQYF.

V usage is TRBV27 and J usage is TRBJ2-3; tentatively, D is TRBD1 or TRBD2 (5 bases each). The ends were cut back, 4 bases at V and 0 bases at J, with 11 bases in the middle. The CDR3 spans 15 residues. In germline, CDR1 is MNHEY, CDR2 SMNVEV (reference sequence). The CDR3 protein is CASSYGATSTDTQYF. The CDR3 DNA follows: TGTGCCAGCAGTTACGGGGCAACTAGCACAGATACGCAGTATTTT.

This clone was recorded a few times. The genes are TRBV11-2 and TRBJ2-7, with 9 positions matching TRBD1. The V gene's germline CDR1 is SGHAT and CDR2 FQNNGV. V lost 1 base to trimming and J lost 4 bases; unmatched junction nucleotides: 5. The CDR3 extends over 15 amino acids. CDR3 sequence: CASSLAAGTGYEQYF. The CDR3 bases are TGTGCCAGCAGCTTAGCGGCCGGGACAGGGTACGAGCAGTACTTC.

The CDR3, as DNA: TGTGCCATCAGTGAGTTCGGGGTTAAGGACAATGAGCAGTTCTTC. Protein product: CAISEFGVKDNEQFF. This chain links TRBV10-3 with TRBJ2-1; maybe TRBD2 (5 bases). The CDR3 spans 15 residues. V was clipped by 1 base and J by 5 bases, with 12 bases between them. Germline V gene lookup returns CDR1 ENHRY and CDR2 SYGVKD.

V usage is TRBV11-2 and J usage is TRBJ2-7; no reliable D call. From germline, CDR1 is SGHAT and CDR2 FQNNGV. Trimming took 4 bases from V and 2 from J, leaving 3 bases between them. This CDR3 has 11 amino acids. This chain's CDR3 is CASSSAYEQYF. Here the CDR3 DNA reads TGTGCCAGCAGCTCCGCCTACGAGCAGTACTTC.

This clone was seen a few times. V is TRBV11-2 and J is TRBJ2-5; the D is unclear. The CDR3 consists of 13 residues. V lost 1 base to trimming and J lost 3 bases, with 6 bases between them. CDR1 is SGHAT, CDR2 FQNNGV, per germline. CDR3 protein: CASSLVRKETQYF. The CDR3 nucleotides are TGTGCCAGCAGCTTAGTTAGGAAAGAGACCCAGTACTTC.

The chain has TRBV30 and TRBJ2-5; 10 positions match TRBD2. The CDR3 is 16 amino acids. The V segment lost 5 bases and the J segment 1 base; nucleotides outside the gene matches: 10. Looked up from germline, CDR1 is GTSNPN and CDR2 is SVGIG (reference sequence). The CDR3 sequence is CAWVPMVAGGQETQYF. In nucleotides, the CDR3 is TGTGCCTGGGTTCCCATGGTAGCGGGGGGCCAAGAGACCCAGTACTTC. Supplemented by reference TRBV30 and TRBJ2-5, the full variable domain reads SQTIHQWPATLVQPVGSPLSLECTVEGTSNPNLYWYRQAAGRGLQLLFYSVGIGQISSEVPQNLSASRPQDRQFILSSKKLLLSDSGFYLCAWVPMVAGGQETQYFGPGTRLLVL.